Listed below are T cell receptor beta chains from one sample, sequenced in a study of blood T cell repertoires in COVID-19. Assay used: immunoSEQ multiplex PCR; TCRdb lists only in-frame clones, some missing. The data contain roughly 380,000 clones, 85% to 90% of them seen just once; the ten biggest clones take up just over 1%. Sequences were obtained from PBMCs or T cells enriched from blood (not recorded which). Source of these receptors: a woman aged 30 to 39 who had been exposed to COVID-19. Each CDR3 is given with its conserved first and last residue. D genes are given only for firm matches. For some rows the clone size is stated as once, few or many, or as a class when expanded; others skip it.

TRBV19	TRBJ2-7	.	TRBD2	TGTGCCAGTAGTATCCGACTAGCGGGAGGCCTTCGTTCAATCCCTCCGTCCTACGAGCAGTACTTC	CASSIRLAGGLRSIPPSYEQYF
TRBV27	TRBJ2-6	.	.	TGTGCCAGCAGTGGGGGGTGGGCTGGGGCCAACGTCCTGACTTTC	CASSGGWAGANVLTF
TRBV27	TRBJ2-3	.	TRBD2	TGTGCCAGCAGTTCGGCGGGAGGGGACACAGATACGCAGTATTTT	CASSSAGGDTDTQYF
TRBV5-6	TRBJ2-1	.	.	TGTGCCAGCAGCTTGGGAAGGGGTGAGCAGTTCTTC	CASSLGRGEQFF
TRBV3-1/TRBV3-2	TRBJ2-7	.	TRBD2	TGTGCCAGCAGCCAAGATCCCTACCTATTTAGCGGGACCTACGAGCAGTACTTC	CASSQDPYLFSGTYEQYF
TRBV6-5	TRBJ2-2	.	TRBD1	TGTGCCAGCAGGCGGACAGGGGTATCCACCGGGGAGCTGTTTTTT	CASRRTGVSTGELFF
TRBV10-2	TRBJ2-1	.	.	TGCGCCAGCAGTGACGAGCGGTACAATGAGCAGTTCTTC	CASSDERYNEQFF
TRBV19	TRBJ2-7	.	.	TGTGCCAGTAGTATTCAGGGAGGTACCCACGAGCAGTACTTC	CASSIQGGTHEQYF
TRBV5-8	TRBJ2-7	.	TRBD2	TGTGCCAGCAGCCCCGGACTAGCGGATGTCTACGAGCAGTACTTC	CASSPGLADVYEQYF
TRBV12-3/TRBV12-4	TRBJ2-2	few	TRBD1	TGTGCCAGCCTGGGACAGGGCACCGGGGAGCTGTTTTTT	CASLGQGTGELFF
TRBV4-1	TRBJ2-1	.	.	TGCGCCAGCAGCCTCGAGTCGAGAGGCTTTCAGTTCTTC	CASSLESRGFQFF
TRBV28	TRBJ2-3	.	.	TGTGCCAGCACCCTAAACGGGGATACGCAGTATTTT	CASTLNGDTQYF
TRBV2	TRBJ1-5	.	.	TGTGCCAGCAGTGAAGACAGTCCTATCAATCAGCCCCAGCATTTT	CASSEDSPINQPQHF
TRBV19	TRBJ2-3	.	.	TGTGCCAGTAAACTAACGGGCAGGGCACATAGCACAGATACGCAGTATTTT	CASKLTGRAHSTDTQYF
TRBV28	TRBJ2-7	.	TRBD2	TGTGCCAGCAGACACGGGACTAGCGGCTTCTACGAGCAGTACTTC	CASRHGTSGFYEQYF
TRBV28	TRBJ1-3	.	.	TGTGCCAGCATAGACAGGAAGCTTATGGGAAACACCATATATTTT	CASIDRKLMGNTIYF
TRBV11-1	TRBJ1-2	.	.	TGTGCCAGCAGCCCTAGCTGGGGTGAGGGCTACACCTTC	CASSPSWGEGYTF
TRBV2	TRBJ1-2	.	.	TGTGCCAGCAGTGATCTGGACAGAGCCTATGGCTACACCTTC	CASSDLDRAYGYTF
TRBV7-3	TRBJ2-7	.	TRBD1	TGTGCCAGCAGCCCAACCGGGACAGCATTCTACGAGCAGTACTTC	CASSPTGTAFYEQYF
TRBV6-5	TRBJ1-3	.	.	TGTGCCAGCAGGGACTGGGGTTCCACTGGAAACACCATATATTTT	CASRDWGSTGNTIYF
TRBV6-5	TRBJ2-7	few	TRBD2	TGTGCCAGCTGGGTTGCAGCGGGAGGGCCCGACGAGCAGTACTTC	CASWVAAGGPDEQYF
TRBV18	TRBJ1-4	.	.	TGTGCCAGCTCACCAGGTTTTGGGCGGCAGGGGAACGAAAAACTGTTTTTT	CASSPGFGRQGNEKLFF
TRBV6-5	TRBJ2-1	.	.	TGTGCCAGCAGCCGAGGGCTAGGCAATGAGCAGTTCTTC	CASSRGLGNEQFF
TRBV5-1	TRBJ2-3	.	TRBD1	TGCGCCAGCAGCTTGGGGCGACTGCCATTCCGGGACAGGGATACAGATACGCAGTATTTT	CASSLGRLPFRDRDTDTQYF
TRBV6-4	TRBJ2-3	.	.	TGTGCCAGCAGCCAACGGGCTAGCGGCACAGATACGCAGTATTTT	CASSQRASGTDTQYF
TRBV11-1	TRBJ1-2	.	.	TGTGCCAGCAGCCCCTACAGGGTTCTCCAGGGCTACACCTTC	CASSPYRVLQGYTF
TRBV19	TRBJ2-7	once	.	TGTGCCAGTAGTTTCGGGACACGGTCCTACGAGCAGTACTTC	CASSFGTRSYEQYF
TRBV10-2	TRBJ2-1	.	TRBD2	TGCGCCAGCAGTCAGGCGACTTTGGGACTAGCGGGACCAGATAATGAGCAGTTCTTC	CASSQATLGLAGPDNEQFF
TRBV11-1	TRBJ1-1	.	.	TGTGCCAGCAGGGGGGACATGAACACTGAAGCTTTCTTT	CASRGDMNTEAFF